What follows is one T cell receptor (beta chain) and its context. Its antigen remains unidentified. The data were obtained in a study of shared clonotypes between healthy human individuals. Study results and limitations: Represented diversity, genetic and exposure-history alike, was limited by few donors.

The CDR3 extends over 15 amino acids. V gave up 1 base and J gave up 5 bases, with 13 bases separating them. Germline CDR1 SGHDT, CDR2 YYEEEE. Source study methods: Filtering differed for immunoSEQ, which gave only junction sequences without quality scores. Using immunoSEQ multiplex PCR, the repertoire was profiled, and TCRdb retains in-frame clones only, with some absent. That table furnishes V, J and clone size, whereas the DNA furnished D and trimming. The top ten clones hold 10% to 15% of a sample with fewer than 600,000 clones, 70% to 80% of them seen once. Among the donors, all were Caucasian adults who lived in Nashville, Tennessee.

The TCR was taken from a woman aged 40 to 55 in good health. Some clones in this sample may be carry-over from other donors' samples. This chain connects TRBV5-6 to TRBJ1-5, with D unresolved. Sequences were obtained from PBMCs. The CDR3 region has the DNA TGTGCCAGCAGCTTGTTTAGTTCAGGATATCAGCCCCAGCATTTT. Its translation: CASSLFSSGYQPQHF. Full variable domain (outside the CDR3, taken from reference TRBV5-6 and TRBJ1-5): DAGVTQSPTHLIKTRGQQVTLRCSPKSGHDTVSWYQQALGQGPQFIFQYYEEEERQRGNFPDRFSGHQFPNYSSELNVNALLLGDSALYLCASSLFSSGYQPQHFGDGTRLSIL.